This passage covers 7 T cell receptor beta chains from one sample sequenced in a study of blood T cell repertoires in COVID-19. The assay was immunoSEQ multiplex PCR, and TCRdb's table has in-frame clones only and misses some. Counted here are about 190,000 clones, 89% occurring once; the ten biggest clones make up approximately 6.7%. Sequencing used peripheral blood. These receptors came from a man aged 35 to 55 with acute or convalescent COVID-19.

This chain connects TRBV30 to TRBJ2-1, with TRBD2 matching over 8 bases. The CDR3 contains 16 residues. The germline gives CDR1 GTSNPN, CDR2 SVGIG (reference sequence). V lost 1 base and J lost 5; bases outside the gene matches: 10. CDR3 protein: CAWSAPIGGGHNEQFF. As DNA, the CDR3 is TGTGCCTGGAGTGCCCCCATCGGGGGGGGCCACAATGAGCAGTTCTTC. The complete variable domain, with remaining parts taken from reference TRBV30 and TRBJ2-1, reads SQTIHQWPATLVQPVGSPLSLECTVEGTSNPNLYWYRQAAGRGLQLLFYSVGIGQISSEVPQNLSASRPQDRQFILSSKKLLLSDSGFYLCAWSAPIGGGHNEQFFGPGTRLTVL.

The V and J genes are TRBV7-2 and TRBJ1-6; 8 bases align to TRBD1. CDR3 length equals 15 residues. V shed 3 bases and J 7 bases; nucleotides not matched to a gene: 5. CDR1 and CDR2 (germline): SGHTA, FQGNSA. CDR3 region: CASSFVGQANSPLHF. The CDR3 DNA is TGTGCCAGCAGCTTCGTGGGACAGGCGAATTCACCCCTCCACTTT.

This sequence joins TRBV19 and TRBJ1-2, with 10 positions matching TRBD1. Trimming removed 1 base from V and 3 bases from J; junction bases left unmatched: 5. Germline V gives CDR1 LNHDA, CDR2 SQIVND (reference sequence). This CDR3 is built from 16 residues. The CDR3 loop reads CASSIARDRGYYGYTF. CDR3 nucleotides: TGTGCCAGTAGTATAGCCCGGGACAGGGGATACTATGGCTACACCTTC.

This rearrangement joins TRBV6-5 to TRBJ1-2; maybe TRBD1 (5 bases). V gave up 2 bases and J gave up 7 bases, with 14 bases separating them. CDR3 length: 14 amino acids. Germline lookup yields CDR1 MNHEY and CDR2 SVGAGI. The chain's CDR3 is CASSYGPGPSGYTF. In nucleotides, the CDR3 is TGTGCCAGCAGTTACGGGCCAGGGCCTTCTGGCTACACCTTC.

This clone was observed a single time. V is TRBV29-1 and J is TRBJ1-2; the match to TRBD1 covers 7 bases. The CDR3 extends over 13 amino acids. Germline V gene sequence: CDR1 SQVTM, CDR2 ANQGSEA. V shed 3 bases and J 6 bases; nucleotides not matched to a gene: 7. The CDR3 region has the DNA TGCAGCGTTGAGGTCGGGACAGTGAATGGCTACACCTTC. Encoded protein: CSVEVGTVNGYTF.

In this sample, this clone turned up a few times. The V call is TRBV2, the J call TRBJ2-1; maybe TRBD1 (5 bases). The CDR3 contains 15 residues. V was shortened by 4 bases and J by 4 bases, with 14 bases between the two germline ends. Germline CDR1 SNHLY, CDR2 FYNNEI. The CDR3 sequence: CASSVDSNLYNEQFF. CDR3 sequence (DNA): TGTGCCAGCAGTGTAGACAGCAATCTATACAATGAGCAGTTCTTC.

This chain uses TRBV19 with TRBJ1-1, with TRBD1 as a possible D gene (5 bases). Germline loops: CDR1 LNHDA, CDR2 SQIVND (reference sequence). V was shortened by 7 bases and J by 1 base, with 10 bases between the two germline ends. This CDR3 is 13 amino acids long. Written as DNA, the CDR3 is TGTGCCAGTAACCTCGACAGGAACACTGAAGCTTTCTTT. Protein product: CASNLDRNTEAFF.